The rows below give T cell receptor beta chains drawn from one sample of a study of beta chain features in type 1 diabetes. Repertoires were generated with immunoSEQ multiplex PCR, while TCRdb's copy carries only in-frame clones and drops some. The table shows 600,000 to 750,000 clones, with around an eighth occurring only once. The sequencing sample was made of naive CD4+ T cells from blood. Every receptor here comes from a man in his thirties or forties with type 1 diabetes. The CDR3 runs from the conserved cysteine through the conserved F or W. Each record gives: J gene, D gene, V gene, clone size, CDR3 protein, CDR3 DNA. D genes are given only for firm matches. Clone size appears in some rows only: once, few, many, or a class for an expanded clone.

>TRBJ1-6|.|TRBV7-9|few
CASSAGREDNSPLHF
TGTGCCAGCAGCGCAGGCAGGGAGGATAATTCACCCCTCCACTTT
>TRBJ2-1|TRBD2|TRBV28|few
CASSSQTSGGLGEQFF
TGTGCCAGCAGTTCCCAGACTAGCGGGGGGCTGGGTGAGCAGTTCTTC
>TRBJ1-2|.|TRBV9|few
CASSLRTDNYGYTF
TGTGCCAGCAGCTTGAGGACAGACAACTATGGCTACACCTTC
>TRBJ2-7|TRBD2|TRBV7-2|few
CASSPLAGEYEQYF
TGTGCCAGCAGCCCACTAGCGGGGGAGTACGAGCAGTACTTC
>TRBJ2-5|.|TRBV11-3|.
CASRTQGGETQYF
TGTGCCAGCAGGACCCAGGGAGGAGAGACCCAGTACTTC
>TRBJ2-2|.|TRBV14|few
CASSRIRNTGELFF
TGTGCCAGCAGCCGGATAAGGAACACCGGGGAGCTGTTTTTT
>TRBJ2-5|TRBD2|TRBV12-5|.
CASVGRTSGGQETQYF
TGTGCTAGTGTCGGAAGGACTAGCGGGGGTCAAGAGACCCAGTACTTC
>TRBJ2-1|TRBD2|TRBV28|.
CASRTSGGSGEQFF
TGTGCCAGCCGGACTAGCGGGGGTAGCGGTGAGCAGTTCTTC
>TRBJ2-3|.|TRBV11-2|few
CASSLTGGDTQYF
TGTGCCAGCAGCTTAACGGGGGGCGATACGCAGTATTTT
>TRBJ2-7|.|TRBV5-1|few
CASSLGYEQYF
TGCGCCAGCAGCTTGGGATACGAGCAGTACTTC
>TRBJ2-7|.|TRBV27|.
CASSLSSQGMGEQYF
TGTGCCAGCAGTTTATCATCCCAGGGCATGGGCGAGCAGTACTTC
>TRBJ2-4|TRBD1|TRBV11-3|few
CASSPTGEDIQYF
TGTGCCAGCAGCCCGACAGGGGAAGACATTCAGTACTTC
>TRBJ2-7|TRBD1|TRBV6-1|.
CASSRTGLYEQYF
TGTGCCAGCAGCAGGACAGGGCTCTACGAGCAGTACTTC
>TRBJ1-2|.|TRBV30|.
CAWSVGAPYSTF
TGTGCCTGGAGTGTTGGGGCCCCTTACTCCACCTTC
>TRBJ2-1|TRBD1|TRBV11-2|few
CASSSQGVLYNEQFF
TGTGCCAGCAGCTCCCAGGGGGTGCTATACAATGAGCAGTTCTTC
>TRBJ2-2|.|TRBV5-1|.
CASSLSGANTGELFF
TGCGCCAGCAGCTTATCAGGGGCGAACACCGGGGAGCTGTTTTTT
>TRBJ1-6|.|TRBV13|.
CASSLGLHSSYNSPLHF
TGTGCCAGCAGCTTAGGCCTACACAGCTCCTATAATTCACCCCTCCACTTT
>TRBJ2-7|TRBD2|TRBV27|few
CASSLSAGGWEQYF
TGTGCCAGCAGTTTATCGGCGGGGGGATGGGAGCAGTACTTC
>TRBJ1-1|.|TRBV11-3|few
CASSLLGTGAFF
TGTGCCAGCAGCTTACTAGGGACGGGAGCTTTCTTT
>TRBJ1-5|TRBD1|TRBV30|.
CAWRGAGGHQPQHF
TGTGCCTGGAGGGGGGCAGGGGGGCATCAGCCCCAGCATTTT
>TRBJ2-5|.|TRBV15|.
CATSIRTHQETQYF
TGTGCCACCAGCATAAGGACACACCAAGAGACCCAGTACTTC
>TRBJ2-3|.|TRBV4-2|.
CASSQDGADTQYF
TGTGCCAGCAGCCAAGATGGGGCAGATACGCAGTATTTT
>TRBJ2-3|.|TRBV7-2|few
CASSLAPSASDTQYF
TGTGCCAGCAGCTTAGCTCCTAGCGCTTCAGATACGCAGTATTTT
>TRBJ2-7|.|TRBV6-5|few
CASSYSTGTYEQYF
TGTGCCAGCAGTTACTCGACGGGAACCTACGAGCAGTACTTC
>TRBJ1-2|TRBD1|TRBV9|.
CASSPTTGVPGYTF
TGTGCCAGCAGCCCAACTACAGGGGTCCCTGGCTACACCTTC
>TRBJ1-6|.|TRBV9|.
CASSVGGDSPLHF
TGTGCCAGCAGCGTAGGGGGGGATTCACCCCTCCACTTT
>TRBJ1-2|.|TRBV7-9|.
CASSPPGHGYGYTF
TGTGCCAGCAGCCCTCCGGGACACGGCTATGGCTACACCTTC
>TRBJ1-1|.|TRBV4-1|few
CASSQFPQGGFLEAFF
TGCGCCAGCAGCCAATTCCCACAGGGAGGGTTTCTTGAAGCTTTCTTT
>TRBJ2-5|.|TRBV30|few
CAWTVKFQGNQETQYF
TGTGCCTGGACGGTCAAATTTCAGGGGAACCAAGAGACCCAGTACTTC
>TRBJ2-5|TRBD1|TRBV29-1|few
CSVLTGGDETQYF
TGCAGCGTGCTGACAGGGGGCGACGAGACCCAGTACTTC
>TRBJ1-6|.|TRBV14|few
CASSQVARVTPLHF
TGTGCCAGCAGCCAAGTGGCCAGGGTAACACCCCTCCACTTT
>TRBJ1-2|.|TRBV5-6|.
CASSFSYGYTF
TGTGCCAGCAGCTTCTCCTATGGCTACACCTTC
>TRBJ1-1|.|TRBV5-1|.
CASSRDTLNTEAFF
TGCGCCAGCAGCCGGGACACATTGAACACTGAAGCTTTCTTT
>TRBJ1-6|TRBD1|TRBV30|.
CAWDRVNKNSPLHF
TGTGCCTGGGACAGGGTGAACAAAAATTCACCCCTCCACTTT
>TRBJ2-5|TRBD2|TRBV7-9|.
CASSLSRGVETQYF
TGTGCCAGCAGCTTAAGCCGGGGGGTGGAGACCCAGTACTTC
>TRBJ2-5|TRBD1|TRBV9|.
CASSARGQEEETQYF
TGTGCCAGCAGCGCGCGGGGACAGGAGGAGGAGACCCAGTACTTC
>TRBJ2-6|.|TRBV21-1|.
CAESPTDPGRTNSGANVLTF
TGTGCCGAGTCCCCAACCGATCCGGGACGGACGAACTCTGGGGCCAACGTCCTGACTTTC
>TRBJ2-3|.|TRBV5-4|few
CASSPTTDTQYF
TGTGCCAGCAGCCCCACCACAGATACGCAGTATTTT
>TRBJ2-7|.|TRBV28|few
CASSFQDSNYEQYF
TGTGCCAGCAGTTTTCAGGACAGTAACTACGAGCAGTACTTC
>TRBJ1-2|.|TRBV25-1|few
CASSEYVGNYGYTF
TGTGCCAGCAGTGAATACGTCGGGAACTATGGCTACACCTTC
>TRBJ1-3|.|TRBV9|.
CASSGTREGNTIYF
TGTGCCAGCAGCGGGACTCGTGAGGGAAACACCATATATTTT
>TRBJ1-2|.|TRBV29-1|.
CSVEKRGTGLHGYTF
TGCAGCGTTGAAAAACGGGGCACAGGGTTGCATGGCTACACCTTC
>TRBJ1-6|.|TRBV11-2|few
CASSPMTPPSLSPLHF
TGTGCCAGCAGCCCCATGACACCACCCAGCCTTTCACCCCTCCACTTT
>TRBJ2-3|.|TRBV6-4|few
CASSARGASTDTQYF
TGTGCCAGCAGTGCCCGGGGGGCCAGCACAGATACGCAGTATTTT
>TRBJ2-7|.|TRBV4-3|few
CASSQDVIYEQYF
TGCGCCAGCAGCCAAGACGTTATATACGAGCAGTACTTC
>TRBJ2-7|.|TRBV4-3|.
CASSQDLRDTGNEQYF
TGCGCCAGCAGCCAAGATCTCCGAGACACGGGTAACGAGCAGTACTTC
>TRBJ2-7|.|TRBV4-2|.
CASSQDPSQVYEQYF
TGTGCCAGCAGCCAAGATCCCTCACAGGTCTACGAGCAGTACTTC
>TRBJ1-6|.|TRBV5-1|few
CASSLAGYSPLHF
TGCGCCAGCAGCTTGGCGGGGTATTCACCCCTCCACTTT
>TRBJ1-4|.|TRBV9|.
CASSDKGAGTNEKLFF
TGTGCCAGCAGCGATAAGGGTGCGGGGACTAATGAAAAACTGTTTTTT
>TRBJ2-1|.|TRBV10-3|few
CAISGAGEQFF
TGTGCCATCAGTGGAGCGGGTGAGCAGTTCTTC
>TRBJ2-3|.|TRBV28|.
CASSQIGTDTQYF
TGTGCCAGCAGCCAAATCGGGACAGATACGCAGTATTTT
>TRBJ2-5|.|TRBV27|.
CASSYRAREEQYF
TGTGCCAGCAGCTACAGGGCCAGGGAGGAGCAGTACTTC
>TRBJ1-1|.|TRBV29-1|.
CSVENRARRPEAFF
TGCAGCGTTGAAAATAGGGCCAGGAGGCCTGAAGCTTTCTTT
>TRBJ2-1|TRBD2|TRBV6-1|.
CASSGPGRGGSYNEQFF
TGTGCCAGCAGTGGACCTGGACGGGGGGGTTCCTACAATGAGCAGTTCTTC
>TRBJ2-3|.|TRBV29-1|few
CSVELSTDTQYF
TGCAGCGTTGAACTTTCCACAGATACGCAGTATTTT
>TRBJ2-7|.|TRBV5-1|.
CASSGQRLEQYF
TGCGCCAGCAGCGGACAAAGGCTCGAGCAGTACTTC
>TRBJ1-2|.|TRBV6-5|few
CASSPRENYGYTF
TGTGCCAGCAGTCCGAGGGAGAACTATGGCTACACCTTC
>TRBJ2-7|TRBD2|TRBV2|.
CASRVAGGSSYEQYF
TGTGCCAGCAGAGTAGCGGGGGGCAGCTCCTACGAGCAGTACTTC
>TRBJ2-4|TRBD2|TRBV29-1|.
CSSFTPGGNIQYF
TGCAGCTCTTTCACACCGGGGGGAAACATTCAGTACTTC
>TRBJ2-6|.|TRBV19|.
CASSLIQGAGANVLTF
TGTGCCAGTAGTTTAATACAGGGCGCCGGGGCCAACGTCCTGACTTTC